The clone carrying this T cell receptor beta chain was observed a handful of times. The data stem from a study of control samples from healthy donors and cancer patients. Trimming left V 6 bases short and J 5 bases short, with 11 bases between. This CDR3 spans 12 amino acids. Germline values: CDR1 SNHLY, CDR2 FYNNEI. Sequencing used immunoSEQ multiplex PCR; TCRdb keeps in-frame clones, though not all of them. The table includes under 200,000 clones, roughly 94% detected once. The sample consisted of PBMCs. The receptor was derived from a man aged 55 to 70 with colorectal cancer. The J gene is TRBJ2-7, the V gene TRBV2, with D possibly matching TRBD1 (5 bases). DNA of the CDR3: TGTGCCAGCAGACAGGCTTTTAACGAGCAGTACTTC. Translating gives CASRQAFNEQYF.